This T cell receptor (beta chain) derives from a study of blood T cells in healthy people across ages (dated by TCRdb to between 2015 and 2016). About the investigation overall: In model experiments, roughly one uniquely barcoded TCR beta cDNA molecule per two T cells was captured by template switching. Using deep sequencing normalized with unique cDNA molecular identifiers, the study measured how TCR beta repertoire diversity changes with age. Donors were grouped into four age groups: young (average approximately 16 years), middle-aged (39), aged (around 62) and long-lived (just over 80). To avoid experimental bias, donors of different ages were randomly spread across the sequencing lanes. For two donors (one aged 18 to 30 and one aged 80 or older), the study analyzed two additional independent replicas of 1 million unique cDNA reads from the same blood draw. Results the study describes overall, beyond this receptor: Since profiling was done on bulk unsorted PBMCs, naive and antigen-experienced compartments could not be conclusively compared. Because donor CMV infection status was unknown, age-related changes in expanded clonotypes were potentially confounded. The long-lived group showed more naive CD4+ T cells, fewer expanded clones and increased TCR diversity than the aged group, suggesting age selection. Estimates of total diversity from one million sequenced T cells were regarded as lower bounds and underestimates. As age increased, observed TCR beta diversity per million T cells dropped in a roughly linear way, and a significant reduction was already evident by age roughly 40. Observed TCR beta diversity correlated strongly with the percentage of naive T cells measured by flow cytometry.

The library was produced with 5' RACE. The run used an Illumina HiSeq 2500. A second PCR of about 6 to 11 cycles was performed with a sample-barcoded 5' primer and a J-beta primer mix. Each TCR beta cDNA molecule received a unique molecular identifier from a template-switch 5' adaptor carrying 12 random nucleotides. Each sample yielded at least 3 million CDR3-containing paired-end reads. First-strand cDNA was synthesized from all RNA with the Mint cDNA synthesis kit, primed by a TRBC-specific oligonucleotide. Following uracil-DNA glycosylase treatment, all cDNA underwent a first 18-cycle PCR with the universal primers M1SS and BC2_uni_R. The published analysis was carried out like this. For normalization, 1 million high-quality reads were randomly selected from each sample, with every read carrying a distinct molecular identifier. Instead of being binned into consensus sequences, reads with shared molecular identifiers were discarded. CDR3 identification, clonotype clustering and error correction used MiTCR with a Q25 quality threshold and the strictest error-elimination algorithm. A nonparametric unseen species model with Euler transformation was used to estimate a lower bound on total TCR beta diversity. TCRdb reran the public reads through fastp at Q25 and MiXCR, keeping productive beta chains. All rows with the same CDR3 protein become a single entry with the most common DNA and genes. The V and J calls here are based on TCRdb, not the publication. This sample comprises hundreds of thousands of distinct CDR3 sequences, roughly 60% of them detected only once. The top ten constitute roughly 26% of the sample.

V loses 9 bases at its end and J loses 4 bases; junction bases beyond the gene matches: 3. The CDR3 runs 11 residues from the cysteine to the phenylalanine. The read is trimmed to its CDR3 DNA, 33 bases read in frame from base 1. The germline V gene yields SGHTA for CDR1 and FQGNSA for CDR2. Systemically healthy Caucasian individuals from Russia, 35 to 50 in total and aged 6 to 90 years, were included as donors. Ten milliliters of peripheral blood were collected from each donor into EDTA-treated Vacutainer tubes. Ficoll-Paque density-gradient centrifugation was used to isolate PBMCs, with at least 6.5 million per sample. Trizol reagent was used to extract total RNA from PBMCs, with at least 6 micrograms per sample. For every donor, flow cytometry on a PBMC aliquot measured the percentage of naive CD45RAhigh/CD27high T cells. With respect to this clonotype: The antigen it recognizes is unknown. Base quality data are lacking; no much larger clone is found one base away.

The chain is made from TRBV7-2 and TRBJ2-7, with 7 junctional bases fitting TRBD2. The source is a man between 25 and 39 years old in good health. Source material: blood. Read as DNA, the sequence is TGTGCCAGTTGGGGGGGGTACGAGCAGTACTTC. It specifies CASWGGYEQYF.